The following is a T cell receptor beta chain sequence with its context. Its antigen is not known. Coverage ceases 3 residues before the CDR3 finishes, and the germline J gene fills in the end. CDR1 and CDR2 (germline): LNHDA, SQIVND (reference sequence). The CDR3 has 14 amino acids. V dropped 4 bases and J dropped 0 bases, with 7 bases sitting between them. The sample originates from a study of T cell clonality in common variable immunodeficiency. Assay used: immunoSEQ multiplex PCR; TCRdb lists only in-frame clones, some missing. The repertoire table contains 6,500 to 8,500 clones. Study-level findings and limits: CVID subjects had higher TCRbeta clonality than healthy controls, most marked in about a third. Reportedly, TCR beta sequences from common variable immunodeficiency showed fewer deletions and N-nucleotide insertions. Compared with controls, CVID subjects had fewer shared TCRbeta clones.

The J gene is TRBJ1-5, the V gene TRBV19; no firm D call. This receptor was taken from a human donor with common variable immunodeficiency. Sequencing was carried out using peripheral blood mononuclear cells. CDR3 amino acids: CASSTGFSNQPQHF. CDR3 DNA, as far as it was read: TGTGCCAGTAGTACCGGGTTTAGCAATCAGCCC.